Sequencing of this T cell receptor beta chain was carried out in a study of blood T cell repertoires in COVID-19. In the study overall: The United States, Italy and Spain provided the acute and convalescent COVID-19 samples. T cells, B-cell-depleted T cells, or PBMCs provided the cDNA or gDNA that served as material.

Study processing details: For nucleated cells, counts were estimated from reference gene primer amplification. TCRdb's copy holds only in-frame clones and misses some; the assay was immunoSEQ multiplex PCR. V and J calls and clone size are as listed in that table; D and trimming were resolved from the DNA. The repertoire holds around 50,000 clones, with around 83% as singletons. V was cut by 2 bases and J by 4 bases, with 15 bases left in between. This CDR3 is 17 amino acids long. Germline V CDR1 and CDR2: KGHSH, LQKENI. The rearrangement joins TRBV18 to TRBJ2-6; D is perhaps TRBD2 (6 bases). Sequenced material: peripheral blood. This TCR came from a human donor in a cohort sampled during active COVID-19. CDR3: CASSPYLGGAGANVLTF. The DNA of the CDR3 is TGTGCCAGCTCACCATATCTGGGGGGAGCGGGGGCCAACGTCCTGACTTTC.